This section outlines one TCR beta chain sequence together with its context. Its antigen remains unidentified. The sample originates from a study of CXCR3-negative and CXCR3-positive naive CD8 T cells. Study-level findings and limits: Similar TRBV-TRBJ usage was seen in naive cells (both CXCR3-negative and CXCR3-positive), but memory cells differed. CXCR3 levels fell partly with cryopreservation; most assays relied on fresh PBMCs.

This CDR3 has 13 residues. Per the germline V gene, CDR1 is SGHRS and CDR2 is YFSETQ. UMI-labeled 5' RACE TRB cDNA libraries were prepared from the cells. Following a re-call of the 5' RACE reads, TCRdb has one entry per CDR3 protein and lacks DNA. The table lists about 40,000 distinct CDR3 sequences. The rearrangement joins TRBV5-1 to TRBJ2-7; TCRdb reports TRBD1, a call that lacks DNA to check it against. The sample was memory CD8+ T cells from blood. The TCR was taken from a human donor in good health. Some clones in this sample may be carry-over from other donors' samples. The CDR3 sequence: CASSRGQLYEQYF.